What follows are 8 T cell receptor beta chains derived from one specimen sequenced in a study of T cell responses to AZD1222 COVID-19 vaccine. TCRdb keeps only in-frame clones here, not all; method: immunoSEQ multiplex PCR. The table lists 130,000 or so clones, about nine tenths of them singletons. Sequencing was performed on peripheral blood, taken 28 days after the second AZD1222 dose. The receptors were gathered from an adult who received the AZD1222 COVID-19 vaccine.

V gene TRBV2 combines with J gene TRBJ1-5; D is perhaps TRBD1 (5 bases). Trimming stripped 6 bases from V and 9 bases from J, with 15 bases between. CDR1 is SNHLY and CDR2 is FYNNEI in the germline V gene. This CDR3 is built from 13 residues. DNA of the CDR3: TGTGCCAGCAGGACGGACATCTTTTCGCCCCAGCATTTT. Residues: CASRTDIFSPQHF.

This clone appeared once. This chain links TRBV18 with TRBJ1-4, with D possibly matching TRBD1 (6 bases). The CDR3 totals 17 residues. The germline V gene encodes CDR1 KGHSH and CDR2 LQKENI. Trimming cost V 2 bases and J 7 bases, with 20 bases left between them. The CDR3 is CASSPAGPGEVVEKLFF. DNA for the CDR3: TGTGCCAGCTCACCAGCTGGACCAGGGGAGGTGGTTGAAAAACTGTTTTTT.

This chain joins TRBV6-5 and TRBJ2-5; 7 nucleotides agree with TRBD2. Trimming cost V 8 bases and J 5 bases; bases outside gene matches: 11. From germline, CDR1 is MNHEY and CDR2 SVGAGI. CDR3 length equals 14 residues. CDR3 DNA sequence: TGTGCCAGCCTTTGGGGGAGGGCCGGGGAGACCCAGTACTTC. Translating gives CASLWGRAGETQYF.

The gene calls are TRBV19 and TRBJ1-5; unclear D gene. The CDR3 covers 17 residues. Germline V gene data show CDR1 as LNHDA and CDR2 as SQIVND (reference sequence). The V end was cut by 3 bases, the J end by 4 bases, with 19 bases between. The CDR3 nucleotides are TGTGCCAGTAGTATCCCCCCCCGGCAGCTAGCTAATCAGCCCCAGCATTTT. Its translation is CASSIPPRQLANQPQHF.

Here the CDR3 DNA reads TGCGCCAGCAACGGAGGGGGAACCTATGGCTACACCTTC. Amino acid sequence: CASNGGGTYGYTF. The J gene is TRBJ1-2, the V gene TRBV5-1; a weak D match, TRBD1 (6 bases). The germline V gene has CDR1 SGHRS and CDR2 YFSETQ. V lost 6 bases and J 4 bases, leaving 13 bases between the germline ends. The CDR3 extends over 13 amino acids.

The V and J genes are TRBV2 and TRBJ1-2, with TRBD1 as a possible D gene (5 bases). From germline, CDR1 is SNHLY and CDR2 FYNNEI. V was shortened by 6 bases and J by 0 bases, with 8 bases between the two germline ends. The CDR3 runs to 13 residues. This chain's CDR3 is CASRRDSNYGYTF. The CDR3 DNA is TGTGCCAGCAGAAGGGACTCTAACTATGGCTACACCTTC.

This chain links TRBV6-5 with TRBJ1-1; D perhaps matches TRBD1 (5 bases). Germline values: CDR1 MNHEY, CDR2 SVGAGI. Between the trimmed V and J ends, which lost 7 bases and 1 base, there was a span of 16 bases. This CDR3 is built from 15 residues. The CDR3 here is CASMRGGWGNTEAFF. CDR3 nucleotide sequence: TGTGCCAGCATGAGGGGAGGATGGGGGAACACTGAAGCTTTCTTT.

V gene TRBV5-4 combines with J gene TRBJ2-7; the D gene is possibly TRBD1 (6 bases). This CDR3 has 14 residues. Germline loops: CDR1 SGHNT, CDR2 YYREEE (reference sequence). Between the trimmed V and J ends, which lost 4 bases and 2 bases, there was a span of 13 bases. The CDR3 is CASSPTTGAYEQYF. CDR3 bases: TGTGCCAGCAGCCCAACGACAGGAGCCTACGAGCAGTACTTC.